The following is a T cell receptor (beta chain) sequence with its context. This clone's antigen is unknown. One base away there is no much larger clone; base qualities are not given. The donors were some 39 Caucasian individuals from Russia, aged 6 to 90 years, who were systemically healthy. Ten milliliters of peripheral blood were drawn from each donor into EDTA-treated Vacutainer tubes. PBMCs were isolated by Ficoll-Paque density-gradient centrifugation, with at least 6 million obtained per sample. Total RNA, at least 6 micrograms per sample, was extracted from PBMCs with Trizol reagent. For every donor, flow cytometry on a PBMC aliquot measured the percentage of naive CD45RAhigh/CD27high T cells. This sample stems from a study of blood T cells in healthy people across ages (dated by TCRdb to 2015 to 2017). Study-level background: In model experiments, template switching captured about one uniquely barcoded TCR beta cDNA molecule for every two T cells. Four age groups were formed from the donors: young (average approximately 15 years), middle-aged (approximately 40), aged (62) and long-lived (about 80). Donors of different ages were randomly distributed across sequencing lanes to avoid experimental bias. Using the same blood draw, the study looked at two additional independent replicas of 1 million unique cDNA reads for two donors, one aged 18 to 30 and the other aged 80 or older. To track age-related changes in TCR beta repertoire diversity, the study relied on deep sequencing normalized with unique cDNA molecular identifiers. Results the study describes overall, beyond this receptor: Compared with the aged group, more naive CD4+ T cells, fewer expanded clones and increased TCR diversity were shown by the long-lived group, suggesting age selection. Total diversity estimates from one million sequenced T cells were considered lower bounds and underestimates. Because the CMV infection status of the donors was unknown, age-related changes in expanded clonotypes may potentially have been confounded. As age increased, observed TCR beta diversity per million T cells dropped in a roughly linear way, and a significant reduction was already evident by age around 41. Bulk unsorted PBMC profiling prevented conclusive comparison of naive and antigen-experienced compartments. Observed TCR beta diversity correlated strongly with the percentage of naive T cells measured by flow cytometry.

From a lookup of the germline V gene, CDR1 and CDR2 are WSHSY and SAAADI. The CDR3 runs 13 residues from the cysteine to the phenylalanine. Just CDR3 DNA is preserved here, 39 bases in frame from base 1. V loses 1 base, J loses 8 bases, and the germline ends lie 11 bases apart. The library came from 5' RACE. Sequenced using an Illumina HiSeq 2500. A second PCR of about 6 to 11 cycles was performed with a sample-barcoded 5' primer and a J-beta primer mix. Each TCR beta cDNA molecule received a unique molecular identifier from a template-switch 5' adaptor carrying 12 random nucleotides. Each sample yielded at least 2.5 million CDR3-containing paired-end reads. First-strand cDNA synthesis was performed from all RNA using the Mint cDNA synthesis kit, with priming by a TRBC-specific oligonucleotide. After uracil-DNA glycosylase treatment, a first 18-cycle PCR used universal primers M1SS and BC2_uni_R on all cDNA. From the authors' description of their analysis: For normalization, 1 million high-quality reads, each with a distinct molecular identifier, were randomly selected from each sample. Reads with shared molecular identifiers were discarded instead of being binned into consensus sequences. MiTCR, set to a Q25 quality threshold and the strictest error-elimination algorithm, was used for CDR3 identification, clonotype clustering and error correction. A nonparametric unseen species model with Euler transformation was used to estimate lower-bound total TCR beta diversity. TCRdb took the public reads, trimmed them with fastp at Q25, ran MiXCR for clone calling and kept in-frame beta chains. A single entry per CDR3 protein holds the most common genes and DNA from its merged rows. The V and J calls were not made by the authors but by TCRdb's processing. Across this sample there are 850,000 to 1,000,000 distinct CDR3 sequences, with approximately 50% seen only once. About a fifth of the sample is in the top ten clones.

The V gene is TRBV10-2 and the J gene is TRBJ1-2, with no D gene named confidently. The receptor was isolated from a woman in her sixties or seventies in good health. Sequencing used blood. The CDR3 protein: CASSELILQGYTF. The sequence in DNA is TGCGCCAGCAGTGAGTTAATCCTCCAGGGCTACACCTTC.